This passage covers 29 T cell receptor beta chains from one sample sequenced in a study of a mutant IDH1 vaccine in newly diagnosed glioma (dated by TCRdb to about 2021). The time point tag for this specimen amounts to: week 35, safety follow-up. Each vaccine dose was 300 ug of a 20-mer mutant IDH1 peptide in Montanide, given subcutaneously with topical imiquimod. Preparation of the library involved the immunoSEQ multiplex PCR assay. Held by TCRdb, this immuneACCESS table contains in-frame sequences only and omits some clones. Under half of the omission traces to an unresolved V gene where checked; the cause of the rest is unknown. A total of around 50,000 clones appear in this sample, around 89% of them only once. Around 5.7% of the sample lies in the top ten. These receptors are not linked to any known antigen. The material sequenced was PBMCs, taken from a glioma patient whose treatment included an IDH1 peptide vaccine. The receptor source for this set is a woman aged 40-49 years with glioma.

The rearrangement links TRBV5-4 to TRBJ2-1; 9 bases map to TRBD2. The trim removed 0 bases at V and 0 bases at J, leaving 4 bases unmatched. There are 17 residues in the CDR3. Germline V CDR1 and CDR2: SGHNT, YYREEE (reference sequence). As DNA, the CDR3 is TGTGCCAGCAGCTTGGGGGTAGCGGGGGACTCCTACAATGAGCAGTTCTTC. This codes for CASSLGVAGDSYNEQFF.

This chain connects TRBV29-1 to TRBJ1-2; D is ambiguous. The CDR3 sequence is 13 residues long. The V end was cut by 4 bases, the J end by 8 bases, with 17 bases between. The germline V gene has CDR1 SQVTM and CDR2 ANQGSEA. CDR3: CSVGGPGTTGYTF. The CDR3 coding sequence is TGCAGCGTTGGAGGACCGGGTACGACGGGCTACACCTTC. Full variable domain (outside the CDR3, taken from reference TRBV29-1 and TRBJ1-2): SAVISQKPSRDICQRGTSLTIQCQVDSQVTMMFWYRQQPGQSLTLIATANQGSEATYESGFVIDKFPISRPNLTFSTLTVSNMSPEDSSIYLCSVGGPGTTGYTFGSGTRLTVV.

The V and J genes are TRBV29-1 and TRBJ1-1; D is perhaps TRBD1 (5 bases). The V and J ends lost 3 bases and 6 bases respectively, with 11 bases between them. The CDR3 runs 12 residues. Germline V gene data show CDR1 as SQVTM and CDR2 as ANQGSEA. CDR3 amino acids: CSVEQGAAEAFF. CDR3 bases: TGCAGCGTTGAGCAGGGAGCGGCTGAAGCTTTCTTT. Drawing the rest from reference TRBV29-1 and TRBJ1-1, the complete variable domain is SAVISQKPSRDICQRGTSLTIQCQVDSQVTMMFWYRQQPGQSLTLIATANQGSEATYESGFVIDKFPISRPNLTFSTLTVSNMSPEDSSIYLCSVEQGAAEAFFGQGTRLTVV.

V and J are TRBV7-9 and TRBJ1-1, with D maybe TRBD1 (5 bases). Germline loops: CDR1 SEHNR, CDR2 FQNEAQ (reference sequence). Trimming removed 5 bases from V and 1 base from J, with 14 bases in between. CDR3 length equals 15 residues. The CDR3 protein is CASSPLRASNTEAFF. The CDR3 bases are TGTGCCAGCAGCCCCCTCAGGGCTTCGAACACTGAAGCTTTCTTT.

This clone was counted a single time. V and J are TRBV5-4 and TRBJ2-7; 15 bases align to TRBD2. This CDR3 is 18 amino acids long. J was trimmed by 2 bases and V by 0 bases; bases with no gene match: 6. CDR1 and CDR2 from the germline V gene are SGHNT and YYREEE (reference sequence). The CDR3 loop reads CASSLEGLAGGRAYEQYF. The DNA of the CDR3 is TGTGCCAGCAGCTTGGAGGGACTAGCGGGAGGAAGGGCCTACGAGCAGTACTTC. Variable domain in full (rest from reference TRBV5-4 and TRBJ2-7): ETGVTQSPTHLIKTRGQQVTLRCSSQSGHNTVSWYQQALGQGPQFIFQYYREEENGRGNFPPRFSGLQFPNYSSELNVNALELDDSALYLCASSLEGLAGGRAYEQYFGPGTRLTVT.

This chain joins TRBV4-1 and TRBJ2-7, with D possibly TRBD1 on 6 matching bases. The length of the CDR3 is 15 residues. V lost 6 bases to trimming and J lost 0 bases, with 15 bases between them. From germline, CDR1 is MGHRA and CDR2 YSYEKL. CDR3 sequence reads: CASSPGQLSSYEQYF. In DNA form, the CDR3 reads TGCGCCAGCAGTCCCGGACAGCTCAGCTCCTACGAGCAGTACTTC.

The chain joins TRBV9 to TRBJ2-2; either TRBD1 or TRBD2 may supply D (5 bases each). The CDR3 totals 15 residues. The germline V gene encodes CDR1 SGDLS and CDR2 YYNGEE. Trimming shortened V by 1 base and J by 0 bases, and 7 bases separated the two germline ends. CDR3 nucleotide sequence: TGTGCCAGCAGCGTATGGGGGACGAACACCGGGGAGCTGTTTTTT. Its translation is CASSVWGTNTGELFF.

The rearrangement links TRBV4-3 to TRBJ2-3; TRBD2 agrees at 12 bases. Trimming took 0 bases from V and 11 from J; bases not matched to a gene: 9. Germline values: CDR1 LGHNA, CDR2 YSLEER. The CDR3 covers 16 residues. CDR3 in amino acids: CASSQEMGTSGWGQYF. The CDR3, as DNA: TGCGCCAGCAGCCAAGAGATGGGGACTAGCGGGTGGGGGCAGTATTTT.

The gene calls are TRBV4-3 and TRBJ2-1; D may be TRBD1 or TRBD2 (6 bases each). Deletions cut 1 base from V and 10 bases from J, with 20 bases between. From germline, CDR1 is LGHNA and CDR2 YSLEER. The CDR3 spans 16 residues. The CDR3 region has the DNA TGCGCCAGCAGCCAAGGATTCGGGGGCTTGGTTGTGGAGCAGTTCTTC. Amino acid sequence: CASSQGFGGLVVEQFF.

This rearrangement joins TRBV28 to TRBJ2-5, with D possibly TRBD2 on 5 matching bases. V was clipped by 3 bases and J by 2 bases, with 10 bases between them. Germline lookup yields CDR1 MDHEN and CDR2 SYDVKM. The CDR3 runs to 14 residues. The chain's CDR3 is CASSFEGLQETQYF. CDR3 bases: TGTGCCAGCAGTTTTGAGGGATTACAAGAGACCCAGTACTTC.

The rearrangement links TRBV27 to TRBJ2-5, with 9 bases aligning to TRBD1. The CDR3 contains 14 residues. The V segment lost 4 bases and the J segment 6 bases; nucleotides outside the gene matches: 6. CDR1 is MNHEY and CDR2 is SMNVEV in the germline V gene (reference sequence). In DNA form, the CDR3 reads TGTGCCAGCAGTTCCCGGGACAGGGTAAAGACCCAGTACTTC. It translates to CASSSRDRVKTQYF.

The rearrangement links TRBV29-1 to TRBJ1-2; possibly TRBD1 for D (5 bases). CDR1 and CDR2 from the germline V gene are SQVTM and ANQGSEA. V was clipped by 6 bases and J by 6 bases, with 11 bases between them. CDR3 size: 11 residues. CDR3 coding DNA: TGCAGCGTCCAGGGTTCCCATGGCTACACCTTC. Translation: CSVQGSHGYTF.

The V call is TRBV2, the J call TRBJ2-1; possibly TRBD1 for D (6 bases). This CDR3 spans 14 amino acids. Germline CDR1 reads SNHLY; CDR2 reads FYNNEI. V lost 5 bases and J lost 4, with 12 bases in between. The CDR3 nucleotides read TGTGCCAGCAGTAGAAAACAGGGATACAATGAGCAGTTCTTC. Protein: CASSRKQGYNEQFF.

The rearrangement uses TRBV15 and TRBJ2-6; TRBD1 is a possible D gene (7 bases). The CDR3 is 18 residues long. CDR1 and CDR2 from the germline V gene are LNHNV and YYDKDF (reference sequence). Trimming took off 5 bases at V and 0 bases at J, with 17 bases between the two ends. The CDR3 spells CATSPDRPGASGANVLTF. The CDR3 coding sequence is TGTGCCACCAGCCCGGACAGGCCGGGGGCCTCTGGGGCCAACGTCCTGACTTTC.

The chain carries TRBV5-1 and TRBJ1-1; no clear D gene. V lost 0 bases and J lost 7, with 10 bases in between. Germline CDR1 reads SGHRS; CDR2 reads YFSETQ. The CDR3 spans 13 residues. The CDR3 here is CASSLVGPGEAFF. The CDR3 DNA is TGCGCCAGCAGCTTGGTAGGCCCCGGTGAAGCTTTCTTT.

The gene calls are TRBV7-9 and TRBJ1-2; tentative D call: TRBD1 (6 bases). The CDR3 runs 13 residues. Trimming left V 5 bases short and J 4 bases short, with 11 bases between. CDR1 is SEHNR and CDR2 is FQNEAQ in the germline V gene (reference sequence). CDR3 DNA: TGTGCCAGCAGCCCAGGGGCCAGCTATGGCTACACCTTC. Residues: CASSPGASYGYTF.

This rearrangement joins TRBV4-3 to TRBJ1-2, with TRBD1 matching over 8 bases. Germline V gene data show CDR1 as LGHNA and CDR2 as YSLEER. The CDR3 covers 13 residues. V lost 4 bases, J lost 5 bases, and 3 bases stayed unmatched. The DNA for the CDR3 is TGCGCCAGCAGCCCATGGACAGGGTATGGCTACACCTTC. Its translation: CASSPWTGYGYTF.

This chain uses TRBV13 with TRBJ2-1; D not resolved. The CDR3 has 14 amino acids. Looked up from germline, CDR1 is PRHDT and CDR2 is FYEKMQ (reference sequence). Trimming left V 0 bases short and J 6 bases short, with 9 bases between. CDR3 nucleotides: TGTGCCAGCAGCTTAGGGACCGCCGGCAATGAGCAGTTCTTC. It codes for CASSLGTAGNEQFF.

Here the CDR3 reads CASRENEKLFF. DNA for the CDR3: TGTGCCAGCCGAGAGAATGAAAAACTGTTTTTT. J is TRBJ1-4 and V is TRBV6-5; D is unclear. The CDR3 loop spans 11 amino acids. The ends were cut back, 8 bases at V and 5 bases at J, with 6 bases in the middle. In germline, CDR1 is MNHEY, CDR2 SVGAGI.

This chain's CDR3 is CASSQVSGGNNQPQHF. For the CDR3, the DNA is TGTGCCAGCAGCCAAGTGTCAGGGGGTAACAATCAGCCCCAGCATTTT. The gene calls are TRBV4-2 and TRBJ1-5; 7 nucleotides line up with TRBD1. The junction had 6 bases not matched to a gene; V was cut back by 1 base and J by 3 bases. This CDR3 has 16 amino acids. Per the germline V gene, CDR1 is LGHNA and CDR2 is YNFKEQ.

The chain uses TRBV30 and TRBJ1-5; a weak D match, TRBD1 (5 bases). This CDR3 is 15 amino acids long. Germline V lookup: CDR1 GTSNPN, CDR2 SVGIG (reference sequence). The V gene lost 4 bases and the J gene lost 5 bases, with 18 bases spanning the gap. DNA of the CDR3: TGTGCCTGGACCCCCGGTGGGGCGGAAGATCAGCCCCAGCATTTT. Amino acids: CAWTPGGAEDQPQHF.

The chain carries TRBV2 and TRBJ1-1; maybe TRBD1 (6 bases). Trimming pared 6 bases from V and 0 bases from J, leaving 14 bases between. The CDR3 contains 15 residues. Germline V gene lookup returns CDR1 SNHLY and CDR2 FYNNEI. The CDR3 DNA sequence: TGTGCCAGCAGGGTCCAAGGGGGGTTGAACACTGAAGCTTTCTTT. The encoded protein is CASRVQGGLNTEAFF. Complete variable domain (other parts from reference TRBV2 and TRBJ1-1): EPEVTQTPSHQVTQMGQEVILRCVPISNHLYFYWYRQILGQKVEFLVSFYNNEISEKSEIFDDQFSVERPDGSNFTLKIRSTKLEDSAMYFCASRVQGGLNTEAFFGQGTRLTVV.

The rearrangement uses TRBV27 and TRBJ1-5; TRBD1 might be the D (5 bases). This CDR3 contains 15 residues. V lost 5 bases, J lost 6 bases, and 17 bases lay in between. Germline-derived CDR1 and CDR2 are MNHEY and SMNVEV (reference sequence). The CDR3 loop is CASSPTWHGGQPQHF. The CDR3 nucleotides read TGTGCCAGCAGTCCCACCTGGCACGGGGGTCAGCCCCAGCATTTT.

The genes are TRBV5-4 and TRBJ2-7, with 9 bases matching TRBD2. This CDR3 spans 16 amino acids. Trimming removed 0 bases from V and 6 bases from J; junction bases left unmatched: 10. Germline lookup yields CDR1 SGHNT and CDR2 YYREEE (reference sequence). CDR3 region: CASSLAGLRGGLEQYF. The CDR3 DNA is TGTGCCAGCAGCTTGGCCGGGCTGCGGGGGGGCCTCGAGCAGTACTTC.

This clone was found a few times. V is TRBV4-3 and J is TRBJ2-2; possibly TRBD1 for D (5 bases). Deletions cut 4 bases from V and 5 bases from J, with 17 bases between. Germline V gene sequence: CDR1 LGHNA, CDR2 YSLEER. CDR3 length: 16 amino acids. The CDR3 DNA is TGCGCCAGCAGCCTCGGGCAGGGCTGGTATACCGGGGAGCTGTTTTTT. This encodes CASSLGQGWYTGELFF.

The chain joins TRBV4-1 to TRBJ2-7; 9 nucleotides match TRBD2. The germline V gene has CDR1 MGHRA and CDR2 YSYEKL. After removal of 0 bases from V and 0 bases from J, the junction contained 0 bases not matched to a gene. The CDR3 length is 15 residues. The CDR3 DNA is TGCGCCAGCAGCCAAGAACTAGCGGGCTCCTACGAGCAGTACTTC. Residues: CASSQELAGSYEQYF.

The chain joins TRBV10-3 to TRBJ1-2; D unclear. The V end was cut by 8 bases, the J end by 6 bases, with 25 bases between. The CDR3 extends over 16 amino acids. Germline lookup yields CDR1 ENHRY and CDR2 SYGVKD. The CDR3: CAISPRWVLNDDGYTF. In nucleotides, the CDR3 is TGTGCCATCTCGCCTCGGTGGGTCCTTAACGACGATGGCTACACCTTC.

This sequence joins TRBV5-1 and TRBJ2-1; 9 nucleotides align to TRBD2. Germline V CDR1 and CDR2: SGHRS, YFSETQ. V was clipped by 4 bases and J by 4 bases; unmatched bases: 9. This CDR3 has 16 amino acids. CDR3 amino acids: CASSMTSGGLYNEQFF. CDR3 sequence (DNA): TGCGCCAGCAGCATGACTAGCGGCGGATTATACAATGAGCAGTTCTTC.

The chain is built from TRBV4-1 and TRBJ2-7; 10 bases align to TRBD2. Germline CDR1 MGHRA, CDR2 YSYEKL. Trimming cost V 1 base and J 2 bases; bases outside gene matches: 5. This CDR3 region has 16 residues. CDR3 sequence reads: CASSQVSGRFPYEQYF. The CDR3 region has the DNA TGCGCCAGCAGCCAAGTTAGCGGGAGGTTCCCCTACGAGCAGTACTTC.